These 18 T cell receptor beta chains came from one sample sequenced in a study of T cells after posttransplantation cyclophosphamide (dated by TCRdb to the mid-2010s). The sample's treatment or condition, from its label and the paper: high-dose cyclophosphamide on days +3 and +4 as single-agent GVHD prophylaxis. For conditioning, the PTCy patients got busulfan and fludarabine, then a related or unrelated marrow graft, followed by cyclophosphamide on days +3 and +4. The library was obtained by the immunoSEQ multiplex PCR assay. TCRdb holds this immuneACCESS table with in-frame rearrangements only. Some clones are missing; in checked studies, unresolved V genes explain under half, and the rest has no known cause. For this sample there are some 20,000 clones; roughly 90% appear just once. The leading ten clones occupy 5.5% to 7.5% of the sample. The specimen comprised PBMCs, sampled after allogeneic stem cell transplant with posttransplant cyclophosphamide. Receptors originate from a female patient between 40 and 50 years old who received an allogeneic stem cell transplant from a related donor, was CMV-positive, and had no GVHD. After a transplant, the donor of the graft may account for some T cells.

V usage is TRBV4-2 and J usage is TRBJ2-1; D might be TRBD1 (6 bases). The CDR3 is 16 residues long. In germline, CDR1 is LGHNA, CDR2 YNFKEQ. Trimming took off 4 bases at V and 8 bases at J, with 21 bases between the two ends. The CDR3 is CASSRQGGFKVDEQFF. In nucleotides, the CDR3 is TGTGCCAGCAGCCGGCAAGGGGGTTTCAAGGTCGATGAGCAGTTCTTC.

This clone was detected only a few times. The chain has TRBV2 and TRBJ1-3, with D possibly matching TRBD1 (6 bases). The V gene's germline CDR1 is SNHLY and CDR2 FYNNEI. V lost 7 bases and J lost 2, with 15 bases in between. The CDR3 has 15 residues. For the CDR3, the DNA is TGTGCCAGCACCTCACAGGGCAGCCCTGGAAACACCATATATTTT. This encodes CASTSQGSPGNTIYF.

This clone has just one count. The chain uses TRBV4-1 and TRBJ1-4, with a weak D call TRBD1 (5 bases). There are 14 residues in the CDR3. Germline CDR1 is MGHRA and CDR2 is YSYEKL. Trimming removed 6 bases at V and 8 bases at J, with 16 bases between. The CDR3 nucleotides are TGCGCCAGCAGACGAGTGGGGGGAGGAGAAAAACTGTTTTTT. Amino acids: CASRRVGGGEKLFF.

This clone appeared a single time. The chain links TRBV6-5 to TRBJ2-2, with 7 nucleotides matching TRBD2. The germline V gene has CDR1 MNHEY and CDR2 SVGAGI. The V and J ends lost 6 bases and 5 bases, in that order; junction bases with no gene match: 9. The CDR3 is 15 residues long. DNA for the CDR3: TGTGCCAGCAGCCGAGGGACTATGGAAACCGGGGAGCTGTTTTTT. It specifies CASSRGTMETGELFF.

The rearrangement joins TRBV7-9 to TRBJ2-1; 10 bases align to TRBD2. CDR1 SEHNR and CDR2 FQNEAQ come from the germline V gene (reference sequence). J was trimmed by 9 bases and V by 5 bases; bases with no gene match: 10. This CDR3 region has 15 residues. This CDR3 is CASSPPGLAGVEQFF. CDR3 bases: TGTGCCAGCAGCCCCCCCGGGCTAGCGGGAGTTGAGCAGTTCTTC.

As DNA, the CDR3 is TGTGCCAGCAGTTTATTTTGGACAGGGGGATACGAGCAGTACTTC. Translated: CASSLFWTGGYEQYF. The chain combines TRBV27 with TRBJ2-7, with 10 nucleotides matching TRBD1. In germline, CDR1 is MNHEY, CDR2 SMNVEV (reference sequence). J was trimmed by 4 bases and V by 1 base; bases with no gene match: 4. The CDR3 runs to 15 residues.

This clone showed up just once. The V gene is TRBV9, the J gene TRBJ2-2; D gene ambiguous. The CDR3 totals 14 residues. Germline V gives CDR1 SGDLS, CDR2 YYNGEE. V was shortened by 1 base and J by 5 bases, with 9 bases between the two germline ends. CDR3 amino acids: CASSVLSETGELFF. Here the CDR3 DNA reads TGTGCCAGCAGCGTACTATCGGAGACCGGGGAGCTGTTTTTT. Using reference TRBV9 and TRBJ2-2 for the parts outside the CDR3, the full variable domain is DSGVTQTPKHLITATGQRVTLRCSPRSGDLSVYWYQQSLDQGLQFLIQYYNGEERAKGNILERFSAQQFPDLHSELNLSSLELGDSALYFCASSVLSETGELFFGEGSRLTVL.

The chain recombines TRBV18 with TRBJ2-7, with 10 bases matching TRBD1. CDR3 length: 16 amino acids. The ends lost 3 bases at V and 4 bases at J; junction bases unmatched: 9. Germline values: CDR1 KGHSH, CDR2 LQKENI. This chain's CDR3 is CASSPPGQGRRYEQYF. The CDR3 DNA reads TGTGCCAGCTCACCCCCGGGACAGGGGAGGAGGTACGAGCAGTACTTC.

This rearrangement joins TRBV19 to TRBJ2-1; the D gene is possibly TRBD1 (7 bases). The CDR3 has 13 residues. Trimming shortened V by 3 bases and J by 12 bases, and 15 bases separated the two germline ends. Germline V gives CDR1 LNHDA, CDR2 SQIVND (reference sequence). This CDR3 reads CASSIRGGDRQFF. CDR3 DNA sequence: TGTGCCAGTAGTATCCGCGGCGGGGACAGGCAGTTCTTC.

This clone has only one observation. The CDR3 DNA is TGTGCCTGGAGTGAGGGACAGGCGCGCAATGGCTACACCTTC. Amino acid sequence: CAWSEGQARNGYTF. The chain has TRBV30 and TRBJ1-2; 8 bases fit TRBD1. In germline, CDR1 is GTSNPN, CDR2 SVGIG (reference sequence). CDR3 length: 14 residues. Trimming at V came to 1 base and at J to 6 bases, leaving 7 bases not matched to a gene.

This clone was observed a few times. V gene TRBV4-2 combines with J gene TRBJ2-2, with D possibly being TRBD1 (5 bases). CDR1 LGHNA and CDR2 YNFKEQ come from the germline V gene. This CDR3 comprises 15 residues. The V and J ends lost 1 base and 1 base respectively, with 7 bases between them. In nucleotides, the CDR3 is TGTGCCAGCAGCCAAGGGGGCGAGAACACCGGGGAGCTGTTTTTT. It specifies CASSQGGENTGELFF.

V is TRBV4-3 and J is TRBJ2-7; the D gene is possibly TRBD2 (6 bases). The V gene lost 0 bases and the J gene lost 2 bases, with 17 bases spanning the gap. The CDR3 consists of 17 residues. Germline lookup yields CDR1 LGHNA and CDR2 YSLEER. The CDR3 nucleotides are TGCGCCAGCAGCCAAGATTACGCCGCGGGGTATCCCTACGAGCAGTACTTC. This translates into CASSQDYAAGYPYEQYF.

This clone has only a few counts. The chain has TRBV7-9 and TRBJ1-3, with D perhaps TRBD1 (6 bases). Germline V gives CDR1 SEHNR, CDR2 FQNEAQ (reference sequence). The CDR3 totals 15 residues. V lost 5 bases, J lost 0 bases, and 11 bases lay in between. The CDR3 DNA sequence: TGTGCCAGCAGCCTGGTGGACAGCTCTGGAAACACCATATATTTT. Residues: CASSLVDSSGNTIYF.

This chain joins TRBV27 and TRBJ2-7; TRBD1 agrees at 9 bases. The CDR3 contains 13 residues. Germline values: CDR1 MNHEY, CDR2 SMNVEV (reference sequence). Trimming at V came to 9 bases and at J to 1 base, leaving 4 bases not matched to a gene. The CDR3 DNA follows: TGTGCCAGTTCGGGACAGGGATCCTACGAGCAGTACTTC. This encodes CASSGQGSYEQYF.

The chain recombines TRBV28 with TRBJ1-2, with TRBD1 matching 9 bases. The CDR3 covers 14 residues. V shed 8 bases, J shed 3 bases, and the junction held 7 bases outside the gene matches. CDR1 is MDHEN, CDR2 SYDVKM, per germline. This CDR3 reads CASQYDRGYYGYTF. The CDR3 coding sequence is TGTGCCAGCCAATACGACAGGGGGTACTATGGCTACACCTTC.

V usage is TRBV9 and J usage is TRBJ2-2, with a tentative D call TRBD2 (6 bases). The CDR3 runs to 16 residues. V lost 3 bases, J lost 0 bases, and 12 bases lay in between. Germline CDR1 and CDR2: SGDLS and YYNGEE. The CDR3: CASSGTSLSNTGELFF. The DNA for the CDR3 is TGTGCCAGCAGCGGTACTAGCTTATCGAACACCGGGGAGCTGTTTTTT.

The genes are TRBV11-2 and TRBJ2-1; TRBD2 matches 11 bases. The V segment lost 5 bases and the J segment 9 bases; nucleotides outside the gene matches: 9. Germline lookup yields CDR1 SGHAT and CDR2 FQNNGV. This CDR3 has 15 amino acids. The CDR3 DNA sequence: TGTGCCAGCAGCGCACTAGCGGGAGTGTTTATTGAGCAGTTCTTC. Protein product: CASSALAGVFIEQFF.

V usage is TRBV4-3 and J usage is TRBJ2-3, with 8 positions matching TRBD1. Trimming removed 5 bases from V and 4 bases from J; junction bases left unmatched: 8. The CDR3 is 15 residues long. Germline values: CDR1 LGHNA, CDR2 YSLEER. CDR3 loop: CASSEGQGSADTQYF. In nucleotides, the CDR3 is TGCGCCAGCAGCGAAGGACAGGGTAGCGCAGATACGCAGTATTTT.